These 27 T cell receptor beta chains were sequenced from one sample in a study of Graves' ophthalmopathy and Graves' hyperthyroidism. The authors amplified TCR beta CDR3 regions, and they did so from RNA transcripts for repertoire sequencing. Scientists carried out first-round RT-PCR using HTBI primers and then a second-round multiplex PCR. From the multiplex PCR reads, TCRdb called clonotypes with MiXCR, one entry per CDR3 protein. The repertoire includes some 350,000 distinct CDR3 sequences, roughly a sixth of them detected once, and 2.4% sits in the top ten. The sequenced sample consisted of peripheral blood. The source is an adult woman with stable Graves' hyperthyroidism.

The rearrangement links TRBV20-1 to TRBJ2-7, with D perhaps TRBD2 (6 bases). The germline CDR1 and CDR2 sequences are DFQATT and SNEGSKA (reference sequence). The V and J ends lost 3 bases and 0 bases respectively, with 15 bases between them. This CDR3 is built from 15 residues. The CDR3 DNA sequence: TGCAGTGCTAGGAACCTTGGGACTGCCTCCTACGAGCAGTACTTC. Translation gives CSARNLGTASYEQYF.

This clonotype was counted many times. The genes are TRBV6-5 and TRBJ1-2; a possible D gene is TRBD1 (5 bases). V lost 4 bases and J 5 bases, leaving 11 bases between the germline ends. CDR1 is MNHEY, CDR2 SVGAGI, per germline. The CDR3 spans 13 residues. The CDR3 DNA reads TGTGCCAGCAGTTGGGGGGGTGGGTATGGCTACACCTTC. This translates into CASSWGGGYGYTF.

This clonotype was observed at least ten times. V gene TRBV20-1 combines with J gene TRBJ1-2, with D unresolved. This CDR3 region has 16 residues. The germline CDR1 and CDR2 sequences are DFQATT and SNEGSKA (reference sequence). V lost 3 bases and J lost 0, with 17 bases in between. The CDR3 is CSASRALYPANYGYTF. CDR3 bases: TGCAGTGCTAGTAGGGCCCTCTACCCCGCTAACTATGGCTACACCTTC.

This clonotype was seen many times. The V and J genes are TRBV24-1 and TRBJ2-3; D possibly uses TRBD1 or TRBD2 (5 bases each). Germline loops: CDR1 KGHDR, CDR2 SFDVKD. Trimming removed 0 bases at V and 11 bases at J, with 11 bases between. The CDR3 covers 13 residues. CDR3 residues: CATSDLGTAVQYF. CDR3 in DNA: TGTGCCACCAGTGATTTGGGGACGGCCGTGCAGTATTTT.

Ten or more counts support this clonotype. This chain connects TRBV19 to TRBJ1-1, with unresolved D. Germline assignment: CDR1 LNHDA and CDR2 SQIVND (reference sequence). Trimming pared 1 base from V and 1 base from J, leaving 7 bases between. This CDR3 comprises 14 residues. CDR3 bases: TGTGCCAGTAGTATAGGAGGAGGGAACACTGAAGCTTTCTTT. Amino acid sequence: CASSIGGGNTEAFF.

The J gene is TRBJ1-2, the V gene TRBV4-3, with 10 positions matching TRBD1. Trimming cost V 3 bases and J 2 bases; bases outside gene matches: 3. The CDR3 is made up of 15 amino acids. Germline CDR1 is LGHNA and CDR2 is YSLEER. The CDR3 reads CASSQTDRGNYGYTF. CDR3 in DNA: TGCGCCAGCAGCCAGACGGACAGGGGGAACTATGGCTACACCTTC.

This clonotype was counted many times. J is TRBJ1-6 and V is TRBV28; TRBD1 is a possible D gene (5 bases). From germline, CDR1 is MDHEN and CDR2 SYDVKM. The CDR3 loop spans 14 amino acids. V dropped 5 bases and J dropped 4 bases, with 9 bases sitting between them. The CDR3 is CASSRQGYNSPLHF. For the CDR3, the DNA is TGTGCCAGCAGTCGTCAGGGTTATAATTCACCCCTCCACTTT.

The genes are TRBV5-1 and TRBJ2-7; D not resolved. CDR1 SGHRS and CDR2 YFSETQ come from the germline V gene. The CDR3 totals 14 residues. Between the trimmed V and J ends, which lost 2 bases and 2 bases, there was a span of 11 bases. CDR3 sequence (DNA): TGCGCCAGCAGCTTAAATCGGAATACCTACGAGCAGTACTTC. Encoded protein: CASSLNRNTYEQYF.

This clonotype was observed a handful of times. The rearrangement uses TRBV5-4 and TRBJ2-2, with D unresolved. Germline V gives CDR1 SGHNT, CDR2 YYREEE (reference sequence). Trimming removed 0 bases from V and 6 bases from J, with 6 bases in between. CDR3 size: 13 residues. The DNA of the CDR3 is TGTGCCAGCAGCTTGGATCGTCCCGGGGAGCTGTTTTTT. It encodes CASSLDRPGELFF.

This clonotype was detected many times. The chain links TRBV20-1 to TRBJ2-7; 7 bases map to TRBD2. Germline CDR1 DFQATT, CDR2 SNEGSKA (reference sequence). The CDR3 covers 13 residues. The trim removed 4 bases at V and 6 bases at J, leaving 9 bases unmatched. The CDR3 DNA reads as TGCAGTGCTATGCGGGAGAACGAAGGCGAGCAGTACTTC. Its protein is CSAMRENEGEQYF.

This clonotype appeared many times. The chain joins TRBV6-5 to TRBJ2-2; tentative D call: TRBD2 (6 bases). V was clipped by 6 bases and J by 6 bases, with 14 bases between them. The germline gives CDR1 MNHEY, CDR2 SVGAGI. The CDR3 runs 14 residues. CDR3: CASSPTGGAGELFF. Here the CDR3 DNA reads TGTGCCAGCAGCCCCACCGGGGGTGCCGGGGAGCTGTTTTTT.

Ten or more counts support this clonotype. The CDR3 region has the DNA TGTGCCAGCAGCCTTCCAGGGGGTAGGTCCTACGAGCAGTACTTC. Residues: CASSLPGGRSYEQYF. The gene calls are TRBV12-3 or TRBV12-4 and TRBJ2-7; 7 bases match TRBD1. V was pared by 6 bases and J by 1 base, with 9 bases of the junction left unmatched. The CDR3 consists of 15 residues.

This clonotype was seen ten or more times. The chain is built from TRBV11-2 and TRBJ2-7, with D uncertain. Germline assignment: CDR1 SGHAT and CDR2 FQNNGV. The CDR3 is made up of 15 amino acids. V was shortened by 0 bases and J by 4 bases, with 13 bases between the two germline ends. CDR3 in amino acids: CASSLEWELIYEQYF. The CDR3, as DNA: TGTGCCAGCAGCTTAGAGTGGGAACTGATATACGAGCAGTACTTC.

This clonotype was seen at least ten times. V gene TRBV15 combines with J gene TRBJ1-6, with D uncertain. CDR1 is LNHNV, CDR2 YYDKDF, per germline (reference sequence). The CDR3 covers 14 residues. The ends were cut back, 5 bases at V and 9 bases at J, with 14 bases in the middle. Written as DNA, the CDR3 is TGTGCCACCAGCCGGGAACTGCTAGGTTCACCCCTCCACTTT. Translation gives CATSRELLGSPLHF.

This clonotype has more than one count but fewer than ten. The chain uses TRBV13 and TRBJ2-2; D ambiguous. The V gene lost 6 bases and the J gene lost 7 bases, with 15 bases spanning the gap. Germline CDR1 is PRHDT and CDR2 is FYEKMQ (reference sequence). The CDR3 covers 14 residues. This chain's CDR3 is CASSLHNSVGELFF. The CDR3 DNA is TGTGCCAGCAGTTTACATAACAGCGTCGGGGAGCTGTTTTTT.

This chain uses TRBV4-1 with TRBJ2-1; D remains unclear. The V and J ends lost 3 bases and 1 base respectively, with 16 bases between them. Germline assignment: CDR1 MGHRA and CDR2 YSYEKL. This CDR3 region has 17 residues. The CDR3 spells CASSQTPSRMSYNEQFF. CDR3 DNA sequence: TGCGCCAGCAGCCAGACACCTTCGCGTATGTCCTACAATGAGCAGTTCTTC.

This clonotype appeared a few times. A junction end diverges from the germline sequence, so it may reflect a read error. The chain is built from TRBV7-8 and TRBJ2-2; the D call may be TRBD1 or TRBD2 (6 bases each). The germline V gene has CDR1 SGHVS and CDR2 FQNEAQ. The CDR3 totals 15 residues. The CDR3 bases are TGTGCCAGCAGCGGGGGGCCCGAGTACACCGGGGAGCCGTTTTTT. It specifies CASSGGPEYTGEPFF.

In this sample, this clonotype turned up many times. V usage is TRBV27 and J usage is TRBJ1-5; a weak D match, TRBD1 (5 bases). Trimming shortened V by 5 bases and J by 7 bases, and 15 bases separated the two germline ends. Germline V gives CDR1 MNHEY, CDR2 SMNVEV (reference sequence). The CDR3 totals 14 residues. The DNA of the CDR3 is TGTGCCAGCAGTCCCCGGGGGGGGTTCCAGCCCCAGCATTTT. Translating gives CASSPRGGFQPQHF.

At least ten counts were recorded for this clonotype. The chain uses TRBV7-3 and TRBJ1-1; TRBD1 might be the D (5 bases). Trimming left V 8 bases short and J 0 bases short, with 16 bases between. The V gene's germline CDR1 is SGHTA and CDR2 FQGTGA. This CDR3 is 15 amino acids long. The CDR3 coding sequence is TGTGCCAGCTCCCGGGACGGCAAAATGAACACTGAAGCTTTCTTT. It translates to CASSRDGKMNTEAFF.

This clonotype was observed many times. The genes are TRBV7-3 and TRBJ2-2; D is ambiguous. There are 13 residues in the CDR3. The germline V gene has CDR1 SGHTA and CDR2 FQGTGA. With 5 bases removed from V and 6 bases from J, the gap between germline ends came to 10 bases. CDR3 bases: TGTGCCAGCAGCCCGACTCCCGCCGGGGAGCTGTTTTTT. Its protein is CASSPTPAGELFF.

This clonotype was seen many times. V gene TRBV28 combines with J gene TRBJ1-5; 8 bases are shared with TRBD1. Germline CDR1 MDHEN, CDR2 SYDVKM. V lost 5 bases, J lost 7 bases, and 16 bases stayed unmatched. The CDR3 extends over 17 amino acids. Here the CDR3 DNA reads TGTGCCAGCAGTCAACCTTCCGGGACAGGTAGGAGCCAGCCCCAGCATTTT. Translation gives CASSQPSGTGRSQPQHF.

This clonotype was recorded at least ten times. J is TRBJ2-7 and V is TRBV12-3 or TRBV12-4; D not resolved. This CDR3 is 16 amino acids long. Trimming took off 6 bases at V and 0 bases at J, with 18 bases between the two ends. The CDR3: CASRPSGSIGSYEQYF. Written as DNA, the CDR3 is TGTGCCAGCAGACCATCGGGCTCTATAGGCTCCTACGAGCAGTACTTC.

J is TRBJ2-7 and V is TRBV14; unclear D gene. The CDR3 spans 14 residues. Germline CDR1 SGHDN, CDR2 FVKESK. V lost 0 bases to trimming and J lost 2 bases, with 8 bases between them. The CDR3 sequence is CASSQDWATYEQYF. The CDR3 bases are TGTGCCAGCAGCCAAGATTGGGCAACCTACGAGCAGTACTTC.

This clonotype was counted at least ten times. The genes are TRBV5-1 and TRBJ1-2; no reliable D call. The CDR3 sequence is 14 residues long. CDR1 and CDR2 from the germline V gene are SGHRS and YFSETQ. Trimming left V 4 bases short and J 2 bases short, with 12 bases between. CDR3: CASSESRRNYGYTF. The CDR3 DNA sequence: TGCGCCAGCAGCGAATCACGGAGAAACTATGGCTACACCTTC. The whole variable domain, filled in from reference TRBV5-1 and TRBJ1-2, reads KAGVTQTPRYLIKTRGQQVTLSCSPISGHRSVSWYQQTPGQGLQFLFEYFSETQRNKGNFPGRFSGRQFSNSRSEMNVSTLELGDSALYLCASSESRRNYGYTFGSGTRLTVV.

This clonotype was seen repeatedly, ten times or more. The rearrangement uses TRBV6-4 and TRBJ1-2; D might be TRBD1 (6 bases). The CDR3 sequence is 17 residues long. The V end was cut by 7 bases, the J end by 1 base, with 22 bases between. CDR1 and CDR2 from the germline V gene are MRHNA and SNTAGT. The CDR3 bases are TGTGCCAGCACCCTGGGGGGGCAGGGCCGACTTAACTATGGCTACACCTTC. Amino acids: CASTLGGQGRLNYGYTF.

The rearrangement joins TRBV19 to TRBJ1-1; 7 positions agree with TRBD1. CDR3 length: 14 residues. Losses at the gene ends were 9 bases for V and 7 bases for J; bases not matched to a gene: 14. The germline CDR1 and CDR2 sequences are LNHDA and SQIVND (reference sequence). The CDR3 sequence: CASQPEGQLSEAFF. The CDR3 nucleotides are TGTGCCAGCCAGCCTGAGGGACAGCTGAGTGAAGCTTTCTTT.

In its sample, this clonotype was seen many times. The J gene is TRBJ2-7, the V gene TRBV20-1; the match to TRBD2 covers 12 bases. The V segment lost 0 bases and the J segment 4 bases; nucleotides outside the gene matches: 13. Germline assignment: CDR1 DFQATT and CDR2 SNEGSKA (reference sequence). The CDR3 has 18 residues. The CDR3 spells CSARDFHTSGRIGYEQYF. In DNA form, the CDR3 reads TGCAGTGCTAGAGATTTCCATACTAGCGGGAGGATTGGATACGAGCAGTACTTC.